This T cell receptor beta chain originates from a study of T-cell memory formation after mild COVID-19. Notes on the study in general: Clones shrinking between day 15 and 85 showed a balanced CD4/CD8 split, and those that grew later tilted toward CD4+.

The authors produced TCR alpha and TCR beta cDNA libraries with sample barcodes and UMIs by 5'RACE using constant-segment primers. TCRdb reprocessed the 5' RACE reads with MiXCR, giving one entry per CDR3 protein. The table has almost 550,000 distinct CDR3 sequences, around 21% seen once. In this sample, this clonotype turned up a few times. Its antigen is currently unknown. This CDR3 region has 16 residues. V dropped 1 base and J dropped 0 bases, with 9 bases sitting between them. Germline V CDR1 and CDR2: SGHTA, FQGNSA. The TCR originated in an adult woman who had mild COVID-19 (a few samples of this study predate the infection). Cell type and time point are not known. V is TRBV7-2 and J is TRBJ2-2; D unresolved. The material sequenced was PBMCs or a T cell subset sorted from them (not recorded which). The DNA of the CDR3 is TGTGCCAGCAGCTTAGTTCCAGGTTCGAACACCGGGGAGCTGTTTTTT. It specifies CASSLVPGSNTGELFF.